These 21 T cell receptor beta chains were sequenced from one sample in a study of T cells in Graves' hyperthyroidism and ophthalmopathy. Researchers took RNA transcripts and amplified the TCR beta CDR3 regions from them. HTBI primers were employed in a first-round RT-PCR of the TCR CDR3. TCRdb itself ran the multiplex PCR reads through MiXCR, one entry per CDR3 protein. The sample includes about 400,000 distinct CDR3 sequences, 14% to 15% seen only once; the top ten take 32%. Sequencing was carried out using blood. The receptor source for this set is a woman aged 25 to 39 with Graves' hyperthyroidism.

This clonotype was seen a few times. The chain is built from TRBV12-3 or TRBV12-4 and TRBJ2-6; D unclear. The ends were cut back, 6 bases at V and 4 bases at J, with 10 bases in the middle. The CDR3 is 14 residues long. CDR3 nucleotides: TGTGCCAGCAGCCCATCCCGCGGGGCCAACGTCCTGACTTTC. It yields the protein CASSPSRGANVLTF.

This clonotype has at least ten counts. This rearrangement joins TRBV6-1 to TRBJ2-7, with D perhaps matching TRBD2 (5 bases). The CDR3 contains 12 residues. V lost 7 bases and J 2 bases, leaving 9 bases between the germline ends. The germline V gene has CDR1 MNHNS and CDR2 SASEGT. In DNA, the CDR3 is TGTGCCAGCAACGGAGGTCCCTACGAGCAGTACTTC. Amino acids: CASNGGPYEQYF.

This clonotype has just a few counts. CDR3 protein: CASSHERQGVYGYTF. CDR3 in DNA: TGTGCCAGCAGCCATGAAAGACAGGGGGTCTATGGCTACACCTTC. The rearrangement uses TRBV3-1 and TRBJ1-2; TRBD1 agrees at 9 bases. This CDR3 contains 15 residues. The V segment lost 3 bases and the J segment 4 bases; nucleotides outside the gene matches: 6. Germline V lookup: CDR1 LGHDT, CDR2 YNNKEL (reference sequence).

The J gene is TRBJ2-7, the V gene TRBV6-6; D assignment may be TRBD1 or TRBD2 (5 bases each). V was pared by 2 bases and J by 0 bases, with 8 bases between. The CDR3 has 14 amino acids. Germline values: CDR1 MNHNY, CDR2 SVGAGI (reference sequence). CDR3 sequence reads: CASSYEGSSYEQYF. CDR3 coding DNA: TGTGCCAGCAGTTACGAGGGGAGCTCCTACGAGCAGTACTTC.

This clonotype was seen a few times. J is TRBJ2-5 and V is TRBV19; 7 bases agree with TRBD1. The ends lost 4 bases at V and 1 base at J; junction bases unmatched: 6. This CDR3 comprises 15 residues. The germline V gene has CDR1 LNHDA and CDR2 SQIVND (reference sequence). In DNA, the CDR3 is TGTGCCAGTAGTAACCCCGGGACAGCCCAAGAGACCCAGTACTTC. It codes for CASSNPGTAQETQYF.

This clonotype is a singleton in its sample. This sequence may be a read error, since a much larger clone differs from it by one base. The rearrangement uses TRBV7-2 and TRBJ1-5; D is possibly TRBD1 (6 bases). The CDR3 covers 15 residues. Germline values: CDR1 SGHTA, CDR2 FQGNSA. With 5 bases removed from V and 11 bases from J, the gap between germline ends came to 22 bases. DNA of the CDR3: TGTGCCAGCAGCGAAGCAGGGGACCCTGGGCAGTCCCAGCATTTT. Encoded protein: CASSEAGDPGQSQHF.

Many counts were recorded for this clonotype. The rearrangement links TRBV3-1 to TRBJ2-2; D uncertain. The CDR3 is 14 residues long. Germline V gene data show CDR1 as LGHDT and CDR2 as YNNKEL (reference sequence). Trimming removed 4 bases from V and 4 bases from J, with 10 bases in between. The CDR3 coding sequence is TGTGCCAGCAGCCGGTCAGAAGGCACCGGGGAGCTGTTTTTT. It yields the protein CASSRSEGTGELFF.

In this sample, this clonotype turned up many times. The chain carries TRBV28 and TRBJ2-2, with D possibly TRBD1 on 6 matching bases. CDR3 length equals 15 residues. V was shortened by 7 bases and J by 5 bases, with 17 bases between the two germline ends. Germline V gives CDR1 MDHEN, CDR2 SYDVKM. The CDR3 nucleotides are TGTGCCAGCACTCAGGGGCCGGACAGTACCGGGGAGCTGTTTTTT. Its translation is CASTQGPDSTGELFF.

This clonotype turned up a few times. CDR3 loop: CASRGTGGLGYTF. The CDR3 DNA is TGTGCCAGCAGAGGGACAGGGGGGCTTGGCTACACCTTC. The rearrangement links TRBV28 to TRBJ1-2, with 11 positions matching TRBD1. Trimming took 6 bases from V and 7 from J; bases not matched to a gene: 4. The CDR3 sequence is 13 residues long. Germline V lookup: CDR1 MDHEN, CDR2 SYDVKM.

This clonotype was found a few times. The chain recombines TRBV7-9 with TRBJ2-7, with D possibly being TRBD1 (7 bases). The CDR3 loop spans 15 amino acids. Trimming shortened V by 5 bases and J by 0 bases, and 14 bases separated the two germline ends. Germline CDR1 is SEHNR and CDR2 is FQNEAQ (reference sequence). This CDR3 reads CASSRRDSSSYEQYF. CDR3 coding DNA: TGTGCCAGCAGCAGGAGGGACAGCAGCTCCTACGAGCAGTACTTC.

This clonotype occurred many times. The genes are TRBV2 and TRBJ2-1, with a tentative D call TRBD2 (6 bases). Germline CDR1 and CDR2: SNHLY and FYNNEI. V was pared by 11 bases and J by 4 bases, with 15 bases between. This CDR3 has 13 amino acids. CDR3 coding DNA: TGTGCCGGGACTCCGGACGAGTACAATGAGCAGTTCTTC. Encoded protein: CAGTPDEYNEQFF.

This clonotype has a handful of counts. J is TRBJ2-5 and V is TRBV27; no firm D call. The CDR3 runs to 11 residues. CDR1 is MNHEY, CDR2 SMNVEV, per germline (reference sequence). V was trimmed by 11 bases and J by 2 bases, leaving 9 bases between them. CDR3 DNA sequence: TGTGCCGGCCTTACTCAAGAGACCCAGTACTTC. This sequence encodes CAGLTQETQYF.

This clonotype was counted ten times or more. DNA for the CDR3: TGTGCCAGCAGCTTAGTGACCAGTCCTAGCACAGATACGCAGTATTTT. Encoded protein: CASSLVTSPSTDTQYF. This chain connects TRBV11-2 to TRBJ2-3; no definite D call. V was pared by 1 base and J by 0 bases, with 11 bases between. This CDR3 spans 16 amino acids. Germline lookup yields CDR1 SGHAT and CDR2 FQNNGV. The variable domain in full, with the rest retrieved from reference TRBV11-2 and TRBJ2-3, is EAGVAQSPRYKIIEKRQSVAFWCNPISGHATLYWYQQILGQGPKLLIQFQNNGVVDDSQLPKDRFSAERLKGVDSTLKIQPAKLEDSAVYLCASSLVTSPSTDTQYFGPGTRLTVL.

Only a few counts were recorded for this clonotype. This could be a read error, since a much larger clone is one nucleotide away. The V gene is TRBV18, the J gene TRBJ2-7; perhaps TRBD1 as D (6 bases). The V end lost 3 bases, the J end lost 6 bases, and 18 bases lay between the germline ends. The CDR3 has 15 amino acids. Germline CDR1 reads KGHSH; CDR2 reads LQKENI. DNA of the CDR3: TGTGCCAGCTCACCTCCCGGGACAAGGGGAATCGAGCAGTACTTC. As protein: CASSPPGTRGIEQYF.

This clonotype has ten or more counts. V and J are TRBV18 and TRBJ2-3; 11 bases map to TRBD2. J lost 3 bases, V lost 3 bases, and 8 bases had no gene match. Per the germline V gene, CDR1 is KGHSH and CDR2 is LQKENI. The CDR3 consists of 17 residues. The CDR3, as DNA: TGTGCCAGCTCACCCTTGACTAGCGGGGATAGAACAGATACGCAGTATTTT. This sequence encodes CASSPLTSGDRTDTQYF.

The table lists this clonotype with many counts. The chain is built from TRBV28 and TRBJ2-2, with TRBD2 identical over 10 bases. Germline-derived CDR1 and CDR2 are MDHEN and SYDVKM. The CDR3 covers 15 residues. J lost 3 bases, V lost 11 bases, and 9 bases had no gene match. The CDR3 loop is CAVKGGLADTGELFF. The DNA for the CDR3 is TGTGCCGTAAAGGGAGGACTAGCGGACACCGGGGAGCTGTTTTTT.

This chain connects TRBV7-9 to TRBJ1-1; D remains ambiguous. The germline V and J ends were trimmed by 1 base and 10 bases, with 10 bases remaining between them. CDR3 size: 12 residues. From germline, CDR1 is SEHNR and CDR2 FQNEAQ (reference sequence). Here the CDR3 DNA reads TGTGCCAGCAGCTTAGGTGGGTATGGAGCTTTCTTT. This codes for CASSLGGYGAFF.

This clonotype was seen a handful of times. The germline gene is not matched at one end of the junction; a read error may be the cause. V usage is TRBV7-9 and J usage is TRBJ2-3; 7 nucleotides align to TRBD2. There are 12 residues in the CDR3. CDR1 and CDR2 (germline): SEHNR, FQNEAQ (reference sequence). This chain's CDR3 is CASTLGGSLQYF. The CDR3 region has the DNA TGTGCCAGCACCTTAGGCGGGAGTCTGCAGTATTTT.

The sample holds a few counts of this clonotype. The chain couples TRBV6-1 to TRBJ1-1; D unclear. This CDR3 region has 14 residues. Trimming removed 4 bases at V and 1 base at J, with 10 bases between. From germline, CDR1 is MNHNS and CDR2 SASEGT. CDR3 nucleotides: TGTGCCAGCAGTGCCAGCCCCGGGAACACTGAAGCTTTCTTT. This translates into CASSASPGNTEAFF.

The chain recombines TRBV28 with TRBJ1-6; D unclear. CDR1 and CDR2 (germline): MDHEN, SYDVKM. V lost 8 bases to trimming and J lost 5 bases, with 10 bases between them. CDR3 length: 13 residues. CDR3 nucleotide sequence: TGTGCCAGCGCACCACAGAATAATTCACCCCTCCACTTT. Its translation: CASAPQNNSPLHF.

This chain connects TRBV4-1 to TRBJ2-7; D is undetermined. The CDR3 covers 13 residues. Deletions cut 3 bases from V and 5 bases from J, with 11 bases between. Looked up from germline, CDR1 is MGHRA and CDR2 is YSYEKL. CDR3 sequence: CASSHSWGNEQYF. In DNA, the CDR3 is TGCGCCAGCAGCCATTCCTGGGGAAACGAGCAGTACTTC.